The rows below give T cell receptor beta chains drawn from one sample of a study of T cells in Graves' hyperthyroidism and ophthalmopathy. One entry per CDR3 protein, called by TCRdb with MiXCR from the multiplex PCR reads. The profile shows 500,000 to 750,000 distinct CDR3 sequences, approximately 14% of them singletons. The sequencing sample was made of blood. The receptors were sampled from a woman younger than 35 with Graves' ophthalmopathy. The CDR3 runs from the conserved cysteine through the conserved F or W. D genes are given only for firm matches. Size tells how often a clone was seen (once, few, many) or the class of an expanded clone, and some rows leave it out.

many | TRBJ2-3 | - | TRBV11-3 | CASSLGQSDTQYF | TGTGCCAGCAGCTTAGGACAATCAGATACGCAGTATTTT
many | TRBJ2-7 | TRBD2 | TRBV7-9 | CASSHPGAGGSYEQYF | TGTGCCAGCAGCCACCCTGGGGCGGGAGGCTCCTACGAGCAGTACTTC
few | TRBJ2-3 | TRBD1 | TRBV29-1 | CSVTGGSTDTQYF | TGCAGCGTCACAGGGGGAAGCACAGATACGCAGTATTTT
few | TRBJ2-1 | TRBD2 | TRBV11-3 | CASSLGPTSGTYNEQFF | TGTGCCAGCAGCTTAGGCCCGACTAGCGGAACCTACAATGAGCAGTTCTTC
many | TRBJ1-1 | - | TRBV30 | CAWTPRGAQTTEAFF | TGTGCCTGGACCCCCCGAGGGGCCCAGACCACTGAAGCTTTCTTT
- | TRBJ2-1 | TRBD1 | TRBV24-1 | CATGATRGHDNEQFF | TGTGCCACCGGGGCCACCAGGGGGCACGACAATGAGCAGTTCTTC
many | TRBJ1-1 | - | TRBV18 | CASSPLRDRGAFF | TGTGCCAGCTCACCCTTGCGGGATAGGGGAGCTTTCTTT
many | TRBJ1-2 | - | TRBV28 | CASSFSRPNYGYTF | TGTGCCAGCAGTTTTTCCAGGCCTAACTATGGCTACACCTTC
- | TRBJ2-7 | - | TRBV6-5 | CASSYTGTFYYEQYF | TGTGCCAGCAGCTACACCGGGACGTTTTACTACGAGCAGTACTTC
few | TRBJ2-3 | - | TRBV6-5 | CASSYSPRWGGTDTQYF | TGTGCCAGCAGTTACTCGCCTAGATGGGGGGGCACAGATACGCAGTATTTT
- | TRBJ1-4 | - | TRBV28 | CASSLGGRATNEKLFF | TGTGCCAGCAGTTTAGGGGGCAGAGCAACTAATGAAAAACTGTTTTTT
many | TRBJ1-1 | - | TRBV30 | CAWNPNTEAFF | TGTGCCTGGAATCCGAACACTGAAGCTTTCTTT
few | TRBJ2-1 | - | TRBV20-1 | CSARDAGRSYNEQFF | TGCAGTGCTAGAGATGCGGGGAGATCCTACAATGAGCAGTTCTTC
many | TRBJ1-2 | - | TRBV6-1 | CASSSPTF | TGTGCCAGCAGTTCTCCCACCTTC
many | TRBJ1-5 | - | TRBV2 | CASSEGSALAGQPQHF | TGTGCCAGCAGTGAAGGCTCAGCTTTGGCGGGCCAGCCCCAGCATTTT
- | TRBJ2-2 | - | TRBV2 | CAGSEGGGETNTGELFF | TGTGCCGGCAGTGAAGGCGGGGGCGAGACGAACACCGGGGAGCTGTTTTTT
- | TRBJ2-4 | TRBD1 | TRBV6-1 | CASSSTGGFVKNIQYF | TGTGCCAGCAGTTCAACAGGGGGTTTTGTCAAAAACATTCAGTACTTC
many | TRBJ2-3 | TRBD1 | TRBV7-9 | CASSLMRTGTSTDTQYF | TGTGCCAGCAGCTTAATGCGGACAGGGACTAGCACAGATACGCAGTATTTT
many | TRBJ2-3 | - | TRBV18 | CASSPPADTQYF | TGTGCCAGCTCACCACCGGCAGATACGCAGTATTTT
many | TRBJ2-1 | - | TRBV2 | CASSVLGTEQFF | TGTGCCAGCAGTGTATTAGGGACAGAGCAGTTCTTC
- | TRBJ2-1 | TRBD1 | TRBV19 | CASNTGTVSYNEQFF | TGTGCCAGTAATACCGGGACAGTCTCCTACAATGAGCAGTTCTTC
many | TRBJ2-7 | TRBD1 | TRBV7-3 | CASSGQASSYEQYF | TGTGCCAGCAGCGGACAGGCTAGCTCCTACGAGCAGTACTTC
few | TRBJ1-1 | TRBD1 | TRBV4-1 | CASSQGPFLQETGRIRTEAFF | TGCGCCAGCAGCCAAGGGCCCTTCCTCCAGGAGACAGGGAGAATTCGCACTGAAGCTTTCTTT
many | TRBJ2-4 | TRBD1 | TRBV20-1 | CSATTGGILAKNIQYF | TGCAGTGCTACGACAGGGGGCATCCTAGCCAAAAACATTCAGTACTTC
many | TRBJ2-7 | TRBD2 | TRBV27 | CASSSYILAGGKQYF | TGTGCCAGCAGTTCTTACATTTTAGCGGGGGGAAAGCAGTACTTC
many | TRBJ2-3 | TRBD1 | TRBV20-1 | CSAWTGGADTQYF | TGCAGTGCATGGACAGGGGGCGCAGATACGCAGTATTTT
- | TRBJ1-5 | - | TRBV6-2/TRBV6-3 | CASSFTLGAPQHF | TGTGCCAGCAGTTTCACCCTAGGGGCGCCCCAGCATTTT
many | TRBJ2-7 | - | TRBV29-1 | CSVEGSSYEQYF | TGCAGCGTTGAAGGCTCCAGTTACGAGCAGTACTTC
many | TRBJ2-2 | - | TRBV6-1 | CASSRDFSTGELFF | TGTGCCAGCAGTCGGGACTTCTCAACCGGGGAGCTGTTTTTT
few | TRBJ2-2 | TRBD2 | TRBV2 | CASSEAVGLAGGAGELFF | TGTGCCAGCAGTGAAGCTGTTGGACTAGCGGGAGGGGCCGGGGAGCTGTTTTTT
- | TRBJ2-7 | TRBD1 | TRBV4-3 | CASSQMWTGGESEQYF | TGCGCCAGCAGCCAAATGTGGACAGGGGGAGAGTCCGAGCAGTACTTC
few | TRBJ1-1 | TRBD1 | TRBV18 | CASSPLTGDMSEAFF | TGTGCCAGCTCACCTCTGACAGGGGATATGTCTGAAGCTTTCTTT